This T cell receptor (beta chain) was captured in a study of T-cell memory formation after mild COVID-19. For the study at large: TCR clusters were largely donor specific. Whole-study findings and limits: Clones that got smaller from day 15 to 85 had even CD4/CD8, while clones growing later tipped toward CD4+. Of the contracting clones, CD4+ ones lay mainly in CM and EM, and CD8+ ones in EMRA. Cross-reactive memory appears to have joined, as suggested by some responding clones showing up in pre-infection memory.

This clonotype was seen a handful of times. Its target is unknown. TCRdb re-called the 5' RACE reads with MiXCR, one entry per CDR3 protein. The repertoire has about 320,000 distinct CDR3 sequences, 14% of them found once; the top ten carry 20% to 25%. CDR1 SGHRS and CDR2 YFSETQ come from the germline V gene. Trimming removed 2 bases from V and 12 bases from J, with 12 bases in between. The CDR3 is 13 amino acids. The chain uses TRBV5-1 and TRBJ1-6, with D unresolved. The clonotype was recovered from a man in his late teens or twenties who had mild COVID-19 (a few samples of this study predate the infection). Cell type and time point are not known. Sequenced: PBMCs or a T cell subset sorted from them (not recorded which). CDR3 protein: CASSLETAQPLHF. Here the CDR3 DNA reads TGCGCCAGCAGCTTAGAGACGGCGCAACCCCTCCACTTT.